The next 16 T cell receptor beta chains were all read from a single sample in a study of cytomegalovirus exposure and HLA in healthy donors. A multiplex PCR was run with 60 Vbeta primers and 13 Jbeta primers. TCRdb's copy holds only in-frame clones and misses some; the assay was immunoSEQ multiplex PCR. This table holds approximately 99,000 clones, roughly three quarters found once. The sample taken for sequencing was PBMCs. These receptors all come from a male donor in good health and CMV-seropositive.

The V gene is TRBV10-1, the J gene TRBJ2-7; the D is unclear. From germline, CDR1 is WNHNN and CDR2 SYGVQD (reference sequence). Trimming stripped 3 bases from V and 3 bases from J, with 3 bases between. There are 11 residues in the CDR3. CDR3 in amino acids: CASSDNYEQYF. The CDR3 coding sequence is TGCGCCAGCAGTGACAACTACGAGCAGTACTTC.

The genes are TRBV6-6 and TRBJ1-2; D gene ambiguous. The V and J ends lost 2 bases and 2 bases respectively, with 6 bases between them. The CDR3 is 13 residues long. Germline CDR1 is MNHNY and CDR2 is SVGAGI (reference sequence). The CDR3, as DNA: TGTGCCAGCAGTTACCCACTAAACTATGGCTACACCTTC. Amino acids: CASSYPLNYGYTF.

This sequence joins TRBV6-6 and TRBJ1-2, with 7 bases aligning to TRBD1. This CDR3 comprises 15 residues. Germline CDR1 reads MNHNY; CDR2 reads SVGAGI (reference sequence). J gave up 8 bases and V 2 bases, and 11 bases lay outside the gene matches. CDR3 sequence reads: CASSYLDRSGDGYTF. CDR3 bases: TGTGCCAGCAGTTACCTGGACAGGTCGGGTGACGGCTACACCTTC.

V is TRBV11-3 and J is TRBJ1-6; no reliable D call. The germline gives CDR1 SGHNT, CDR2 YENEEA. Trimming left V 2 bases short and J 9 bases short, with 11 bases between. The CDR3 runs 14 residues. Written as DNA, the CDR3 is TGTGCCAGCAGCTTACCGGAGGGAACTTCACCCCTCCACTTT. Translated, it gives CASSLPEGTSPLHF.

The chain combines TRBV7-9 with TRBJ1-1; 8 positions agree with TRBD1. Germline values: CDR1 SEHNR, CDR2 FQNEAQ (reference sequence). The CDR3 spans 14 residues. Trimming took 0 bases from V and 6 from J; bases not matched to a gene: 3. The CDR3 region has the DNA TGTGCCAGCAGCTTAGCAGTCAGGGGGCCTGAAGCTTTCTTT. Translating it yields CASSLAVRGPEAFF.

This chain joins TRBV21-1 and TRBJ1-2; the tabulated D call, TRBD1, remains unverified against the DNA. TRBV21-1 has pseudogene status. The CDR3 totals 14 residues. CDR3 coding DNA: TGTGCCAGCAGCAAAGTTGGCAGATCCTATGGCTACACCTTC. Protein sequence: CASSKVGRSYGYTF.

DNA of the CDR3: TGTGCCAGCAGCTTACAAGCACAGGGTCTTGGTGGGGACGCTTTCTTT. Translation gives CASSLQAQGLGGDAFF. V usage is TRBV7-2 and J usage is TRBJ1-1; tentative D call: TRBD1 (6 bases). The CDR3 covers 16 residues. From germline, CDR1 is SGHTA and CDR2 FQGNSA. Deletions cut 2 bases from V and 11 bases from J, with 24 bases between.

CDR3 sequence: CASSNRGVDTEAFF. The CDR3 DNA sequence: TGCGCCAGCAGCAACAGGGGGGTGGACACTGAAGCTTTCTTT. The chain couples TRBV5-1 to TRBJ1-1, with TRBD1 matching over 8 bases. The CDR3 totals 14 residues. Germline lookup yields CDR1 SGHRS and CDR2 YFSETQ. After removal of 4 bases from V and 3 bases from J, the junction contained 5 bases not matched to a gene.

The rearrangement joins TRBV18 to TRBJ2-3, with TRBD2 identical over 7 bases. CDR1 and CDR2 from the germline V gene are KGHSH and LQKENI. The CDR3 contains 14 residues. J gave up 4 bases and V 1 base, and 2 bases lay outside the gene matches. CDR3 residues: CASSPRGGPDTQYF. In DNA form, the CDR3 reads TGTGCCAGCTCACCACGCGGGGGACCAGATACGCAGTATTTT.

The V call is TRBV6-5, the J call TRBJ1-5, with 7 bases aligning to TRBD1. The germline V gene has CDR1 MNHEY and CDR2 SVGAGI. This CDR3 is built from 15 residues. V was clipped by 6 bases and J by 7 bases; unmatched bases: 12. This chain's CDR3 is CASRIRQGSLQPQHF. CDR3 DNA: TGTGCCAGCAGAATACGACAGGGTTCTTTACAGCCCCAGCATTTT.

CDR3 coding DNA: TGTGCCAGCAGCTTAGCGAGCGGGGGGGTCGAGCAGTACTTC. Its translation is CASSLASGGVEQYF. The V and J genes are TRBV7-9 and TRBJ2-7; 10 bases are a match to TRBD2. Losses at the gene ends were 0 bases for V and 6 bases for J; bases not matched to a gene: 2. This CDR3 has 14 residues. Germline V gives CDR1 SEHNR, CDR2 FQNEAQ (reference sequence).

The V call is TRBV25-1, the J call TRBJ1-2; D unclear. From germline, CDR1 is MGHDK and CDR2 SYGVNS. Trimming pared 3 bases from V and 8 bases from J, leaving 19 bases between. The CDR3 consists of 15 residues. CDR3 coding DNA: TGTGCCAGCAGTGAGCCCTCCGGGGAGCGGGTCGGCTACACCTTC. Translating gives CASSEPSGERVGYTF.

The rearrangement links TRBV2 to TRBJ1-1, with D perhaps matching TRBD1 (5 bases). V was pared by 6 bases and J by 0 bases, with 17 bases between. Germline CDR1 is SNHLY and CDR2 is FYNNEI. The CDR3 contains 16 residues. The CDR3 loop is CASRLGGSGVNTEAFF. In DNA form, the CDR3 reads TGTGCCAGCAGGCTGGGGGGGAGTGGAGTGAACACTGAAGCTTTCTTT. Drawing the rest from reference TRBV2 and TRBJ1-1, the complete variable domain is EPEVTQTPSHQVTQMGQEVILRCVPISNHLYFYWYRQILGQKVEFLVSFYNNEISEKSEIFDDQFSVERPDGSNFTLKIRSTKLEDSAMYFCASRLGGSGVNTEAFFGQGTRLTVV.

This chain uses TRBV6-6 with TRBJ2-3, with D possibly matching TRBD1 (5 bases). From germline, CDR1 is MNHNY and CDR2 SVGAGI (reference sequence). The CDR3 runs to 11 residues. V lost 5 bases and J lost 6, with 6 bases in between. The DNA of the CDR3 is TGTGCCAGCAGTAGGGGCGATACGCAGTATTTT. Amino acid sequence: CASSRGDTQYF.

The chain recombines TRBV5-6 with TRBJ1-1; D is ambiguous. V gave up 2 bases and J gave up 1 base, with 6 bases separating them. Per the germline V gene, CDR1 is SGHDT and CDR2 is YYEEEE. The CDR3 loop spans 13 amino acids. The CDR3 DNA reads TGTGCCAGCAGCTTTTACAAGAACACTGAAGCTTTCTTT. Protein: CASSFYKNTEAFF.

This clone was seen more than once but under ten times. This chain uses TRBV6-5 with TRBJ2-7, with 10 nucleotides matching TRBD1. V lost 3 bases, J lost 6 bases, and 2 bases stayed unmatched. This CDR3 contains 13 residues. CDR1 MNHEY and CDR2 SVGAGI come from the germline V gene. This CDR3 is CASSYGTGVEQYF. The CDR3 nucleotides are TGTGCCAGCAGTTATGGGACAGGGGTCGAGCAGTACTTC.